Listed below are T cell receptor beta chains from one sample, sequenced in a study of CD8+ T cells in alopecia areata. Assay: immunoSEQ multiplex PCR; the TCRdb copy retains only in-frame clones and omits some. The sample lists a few hundred thousand clones; roughly two fifths were seen once. This specimen was CD4+ T cells sorted from blood, taken at roughly week 30, from a patient treated with tofacitinib. Every receptor here comes from a human donor with alopecia areata. The CDR3 runs from the conserved cysteine through the conserved F or W. The D gene is left open where the match is weak. Size tells how often a clone was seen (once, few, many) or the class of an expanded clone, and some rows leave it out.

cdr3_aa cdr3_nt d_call j_call v_call clone_size
CASSLGMRSGYTF TGTGCCAGCAGCTTAGGGATGAGGAGCGGCTACACCTTC . TRBJ1-2 TRBV7-2 .
CASSEGDYNEQFF TGTGCCAGCAGTGAAGGGGATTACAATGAGCAGTTCTTC . TRBJ2-1 TRBV2 .
CASSRPGQGYEQYF TGTGCCAGCAGCCGACCGGGACAGGGGTACGAGCAGTACTTC TRBD1 TRBJ2-7 TRBV7-9 few
CASSPTSGVGANVLTF TGCGCCAGCAGCCCAACCTCGGGAGTTGGGGCCAACGTCCTGACTTTC . TRBJ2-6 TRBV5-1 few
CASSLAVGVNTGELFF TGCGCCAGCAGCTTGGCTGTGGGGGTAAACACCGGGGAGCTGTTTTTT . TRBJ2-2 TRBV5-1 many
CASSQSTGESYEQYF TGCGCCAGCAGTCAATCAACAGGGGAATCCTACGAGCAGTACTTC TRBD1 TRBJ2-7 TRBV23-1 .
CASSVAGQGANYGYTF TGTGCCAGCAGCGTAGCGGGACAGGGGGCTAACTATGGCTACACCTTC TRBD1 TRBJ1-2 TRBV9 .
CASITSGGTTGELFF TGTGCCAGCATTACTAGCGGGGGGACGACCGGGGAGCTGTTTTTT TRBD2 TRBJ2-2 TRBV6-1 .
CASSPDRGIRSPLHF TGCGCCAGCAGCCCGGACAGGGGGATACGTTCACCCCTCCACTTT TRBD1 TRBJ1-6 TRBV5-1 .
CASRSGRTGENTEAFF TGTGCCAGCAGGTCAGGTAGGACAGGAGAAAACACTGAAGCTTTCTTT TRBD1 TRBJ1-1 TRBV7-9 .
CVVGGGNSYNEQFF TGCGTCGTGGGGGGGGGTAACTCCTACAATGAGCAGTTCTTC TRBD2 TRBJ2-1 TRBV29-1 .
CAWSVSGLTEQFF TGTGCCTGGAGTGTATCGGGGCTCACTGAGCAGTTCTTC . TRBJ2-1 TRBV30 .
CAWSVRGTGELFF TGTGCCTGGAGTGTACGGGGTACCGGGGAGCTGTTTTTT . TRBJ2-2 TRBV30 .
CASSQGTGRSEQYF TGTGCCAGCAGCCAAGGGACAGGGAGGAGCGAGCAGTACTTC TRBD1 TRBJ2-7 TRBV7-6 .
CASSLVMFAGMNGELFF TGTGCCAGCAGCTTGGTGATGTTCGCGGGGATGAACGGGGAGCTGTTTTTT . TRBJ2-2 TRBV5-4 .
CAWSPRDEQFF TGTGCCTGGAGTCCGCGGGATGAGCAGTTCTTC . TRBJ2-1 TRBV30 .
CASREVARFNQPQHF TGTGCCAGCAGAGAGGTTGCCAGGTTCAATCAGCCCCAGCATTTT . TRBJ1-5 TRBV6-5 .
CASSSQREQYF TGTGCCAGCAGCTCCCAGCGCGAGCAGTACTTC . TRBJ2-7 TRBV7-6 .
CASSLQRDTEAFF TGTGCCAGCAGCCTCCAGAGGGACACTGAAGCTTTCTTT . TRBJ1-1 TRBV7-3 .
CASTFGDTGELFF TGTGCCAGTACCTTTGGAGACACCGGGGAGCTGTTTTTT . TRBJ2-2 TRBV19 .
CASSLADQPQHF TGTGCCAGCAGCTTGGCAGACCAGCCCCAGCATTTT . TRBJ1-5 TRBV5-6 few
CASSHRPGNTIYF TGTGCCAGCAGTCACCGCCCTGGAAACACCATATATTTT . TRBJ1-3 TRBV25-1 once
CASTTTGNLNEQFF TGTGCCAGCACTACAACAGGGAACTTAAATGAGCAGTTCTTC . TRBJ2-1 TRBV6-5 few
CATSNHNTEAFF TGTGCCACCAGTAACCATAACACTGAAGCTTTCTTT . TRBJ1-1 TRBV15 .
CSAISGEQYF TGCAGTGCGATCAGTGGAGAGCAGTACTTC . TRBJ2-7 TRBV20-1 .
CASSLASQGARTQYF TGTGCCAGCAGCTTAGCGTCGCAGGGGGCTCGCACCCAGTACTTC TRBD1 TRBJ2-5 TRBV7-8 few
CASSLDVGGADGYTF TGTGCCAGCAGCTTAGATGTAGGGGGCGCGGATGGCTACACCTTC TRBD1 TRBJ1-2 TRBV11-2 .
CASSQGLGRVYGYTF TGCGCCAGCAGCCAAGGCCTAGGCAGGGTCTATGGCTACACCTTC . TRBJ1-2 TRBV4-1 few
CASSQGIGTDTQYF TGCGCCAGCAGCCAGGGGATTGGAACAGATACGCAGTATTTT . TRBJ2-3 TRBV10-2 few
CAWSALGVRAKSYNEQFF TGTGCCTGGAGTGCCCTGGGAGTTCGAGCGAAGTCCTACAATGAGCAGTTCTTC . TRBJ2-1 TRBV30 .
CASSHSGGVRFF TGTGCCAGCAGCCACTCAGGGGGGGTGCGTTTTTTT TRBD1 TRBJ1-4 TRBV14 few
CASSQDLASGTDTQYF TGTGCCAGCAGCCAAGATTTAGCTAGCGGCACAGATACGCAGTATTTT . TRBJ2-3 TRBV4-2 .
CASSSYRGSTDTQYF TGTGCCAGCAGCTCATATCGGGGTAGCACAGATACGCAGTATTTT . TRBJ2-3 TRBV7-2 .
CASRRDYRFFNEKLFF TGTGCCAGCAGACGTGACTACAGGTTCTTTAATGAAAAACTGTTTTTT . TRBJ1-4 TRBV7-2 few
CASSLGGLGTDTQYF TGTGCCAGCAGCTTAGGAGGGCTTGGAACAGATACGCAGTATTTT . TRBJ2-3 TRBV7-9 few
CASSVARGYGYTF TGTGCCAGCAGCGTAGCTAGGGGCTATGGCTACACCTTC . TRBJ1-2 TRBV9 .
CASSLRDGAYEQYF TGTGCCAGCAGCTTAAGAGACGGAGCCTACGAGCAGTACTTC . TRBJ2-7 TRBV7-9 .
CASSQNINTEAFF TGTGCCAGCAGCCAGAACATCAACACTGAAGCTTTCTTT . TRBJ1-1 TRBV7-6 few
CASSLSGTHRSHF TGTGCCAGCAGTTTATCTGGGACCCATCGCTCCCACTTT . TRBJ1-6 TRBV27 once
CASSVGLYEQYF TGTGCCAGCAGCGTTGGACTCTACGAGCAGTACTTC . TRBJ2-7 TRBV2 once
CAWSGSGQGNSPLHF TGTGCCTGGAGTGGATCGGGACAGGGAAATTCACCCCTCCACTTT TRBD1 TRBJ1-6 TRBV30 .
CASSRGQSNNEQFF TGTGCCAGCAGCCGGGGACAGTCGAACAATGAGCAGTTCTTC TRBD1 TRBJ2-1 TRBV6-5 .
CASSTGRHFGTDTQYF TGTGCCAGCAGCACCGGGAGGCATTTCGGTACAGATACGCAGTATTTT TRBD2 TRBJ2-3 TRBV7-3 .
CALGGLGEKLFF TGTGCCCTAGGGGGTCTCGGTGAAAAACTGTTTTTT . TRBJ1-4 TRBV30 .
CASSLADRVAKNIQYF TGCGCCAGCAGTCTAGCCGACAGGGTAGCCAAAAACATTCAGTACTTC TRBD1 TRBJ2-4 TRBV4-1 .
CAWSPGLEAFF TGTGCCTGGTCGCCGGGACTGGAAGCTTTCTTT . TRBJ1-1 TRBV30 few
CASSLDFTDTQYF TGTGCCAGCAGCTTAGACTTCACAGATACGCAGTATTTT . TRBJ2-3 TRBV7-2 many
CASSLPTGKDESKEQYF TGTGCCAGCAGCTTGCCGACAGGAAAAGATGAGTCGAAGGAGCAGTATTTT . TRBJ2-3 TRBV5-4 .
CASSWVGGYEQYF TGTGCCAGCAGTTGGGTAGGGGGCTACGAGCAGTACTTC . TRBJ2-7 TRBV27 .
CASSQSTSLSYEQYF TGTGCCAGCAGCCAGTCGACTAGTTTGTCCTACGAGCAGTACTTC . TRBJ2-7 TRBV14 few
CASSSGTSSYNEQFF TGTGCCAGCAGCTCGGGGACTAGCAGCTACAATGAGCAGTTCTTC TRBD2 TRBJ2-1 TRBV7-2 .